This T cell receptor beta chain derives from a study of siplizumab effects on memory and regulatory T cells. The CDR3 extends over 13 amino acids. V was trimmed by 1 base and J by 7 bases, leaving 11 bases between them. CDR1 and CDR2 from the germline V gene are GTSNPN and SVGIG (reference sequence). Findings and limits, study-wide: Naive T cells seemed more diverse than memory cells; they also seemed major alloresponse contributors. To unstimulated subsets, only a minor fraction of alloreactive clones could be mapped. Suppressive capability of dividing Tregs from siplizumab cultures went unverified.

TCR templates numbering around 110,000 were assayed per sample. Profiled with immunoSEQ multiplex PCR; TCRdb holds only in-frame clones, not every one. Of approximately 100,000 clones listed, around 95% are singletons. As concerns this clone: Its antigen is still unknown.

The J gene is TRBJ1-5, the V gene TRBV30, with D possibly being TRBD1 (6 bases). Sequencing was done on a sample of non-Treg CD4+ T cells sorted from blood. This sequence originates from a human donor in good health. CDR3 loop: CAWSGGGPQPQHF. The CDR3 nucleotides read TGTGCCTGGAGTGGTGGGGGCCCGCAGCCCCAGCATTTT. Based on the CDR3 plus reference TRBV30 and TRBJ1-5, the full variable domain is SQTIHQWPATLVQPVGSPLSLECTVEGTSNPNLYWYRQAAGRGLQLLFYSVGIGQISSEVPQNLSASRPQDRQFILSSKKLLLSDSGFYLCAWSGGGPQPQHFGDGTRLSIL.